A single sample is the source of the 23 T cell receptor beta chains below, sequenced in a study of cytomegalovirus exposure and HLA in healthy donors. Primers: 60 Vbeta forward and 13 Jbeta reverse. Repertoires were generated with immunoSEQ multiplex PCR, while TCRdb's copy carries only in-frame clones and drops some. The sample records 140,000 or so clones, 66% being singletons. Sequenced input: PBMCs. These receptors were obtained from a woman aged 55-75 years in good health and CMV-seronegative.

This clone came up a few times. The J gene is TRBJ1-1, the V gene TRBV7-2, with D tentatively TRBD1 (6 bases). Germline V CDR1 and CDR2: SGHTA, FQGNSA. V was shortened by 5 bases and J by 1 base, with 14 bases between the two germline ends. The CDR3 length is 15 residues. As DNA, the CDR3 is TGTGCCAGCAGCCTCATACAGGGATCGAACACTGAAGCTTTCTTT. It yields the protein CASSLIQGSNTEAFF.

This clone was seen just once. J is TRBJ1-2 and V is TRBV19; D perhaps matches TRBD1 (5 bases). This CDR3 region has 13 residues. V shed 5 bases and J shed 1 base, with 8 bases lying between them. Germline V gene data show CDR1 as LNHDA and CDR2 as SQIVND (reference sequence). The CDR3 DNA sequence: TGTGCCAGTAGTCGTGACAGTAACTATGGCTACACCTTC. This translates into CASSRDSNYGYTF.

The chain uses TRBV29-1 and TRBJ1-4; D remains unclear. The CDR3 spans 11 residues. Germline CDR1 reads SQVTM; CDR2 reads ANQGSEA. The ends were cut back, 2 bases at V and 14 bases at J, with 12 bases in the middle. The CDR3 DNA sequence: TGCAGCGTTGAACGGGGTCGACGGCTGTTTTTT. Protein: CSVERGRRLFF.

This clone was observed a handful of times. This chain connects TRBV7-9 to TRBJ1-5; D gene uncertain. The CDR3 covers 15 residues. Germline CDR1 and CDR2: SEHNR and FQNEAQ (reference sequence). V was cut by 3 bases and J by 4 bases, with 13 bases left in between. The CDR3 region is CASSFDGESNQPQHF. The CDR3 region has the DNA TGTGCCAGCAGCTTCGACGGAGAATCTAATCAGCCCCAGCATTTT.

This clone was seen a few times. The J gene is TRBJ1-6, the V gene TRBV7-2; weak D call: TRBD1 (6 bases). V lost 6 bases and J lost 9, with 12 bases in between. The V gene's germline CDR1 is SGHTA and CDR2 FQGNSA. This CDR3 region has 13 residues. The CDR3 region is CASRSQGPSPLHF. CDR3 DNA: TGTGCCAGCAGGTCTCAGGGGCCTTCACCCCTCCACTTT.

The V call is TRBV7-2, the J call TRBJ1-1, with D unresolved. There are 14 residues in the CDR3. V was pared by 0 bases and J by 5 bases, with 10 bases between. From germline, CDR1 is SGHTA and CDR2 FQGNSA. CDR3 in DNA: TGTGCCAGCAGCTTAGCGCTAACGGGGACTGAAGCTTTCTTT. It yields the protein CASSLALTGTEAFF.

The rearrangement uses TRBV6-1 and TRBJ2-5; TRBD2 agrees at 12 bases. The end of the DNA fits TRBJ2-7 better, so the J call may be wrong. Germline V gives CDR1 MNHNS, CDR2 SASEGT. This CDR3 contains 15 residues. Written as DNA, the CDR3 is TGTGCCAGCAATAGACTAGCGGGGGCGACCTACGAGCAGTACTTC. Its translation is CASNRLAGATYEQYF.

CDR3 protein: CASRPGLAAYNEQFF. The CDR3 DNA follows: TGCGCCAGCAGGCCTGGACTAGCGGCATACAATGAGCAGTTCTTC. The chain links TRBV5-1 to TRBJ2-1, with TRBD2 matching 10 bases. Germline V gene sequence: CDR1 SGHRS, CDR2 YFSETQ. Trimming at V came to 5 bases and at J to 4 bases, leaving 6 bases not matched to a gene. The CDR3 runs 15 residues.

The V and J genes are TRBV5-1 and TRBJ1-6; D is possibly TRBD1 (5 bases). The V and J ends lost 0 bases and 6 bases respectively, with 13 bases between them. Germline V gives CDR1 SGHRS, CDR2 YFSETQ. The CDR3 spans 16 residues. The CDR3 DNA reads TGCGCCAGCAGCTTGGGTTTTGGGGGGAGTAATTCACCCCTCCACTTT. Its protein is CASSLGFGGSNSPLHF.

The J gene is TRBJ2-1, the V gene TRBV4-1, with D perhaps matching TRBD2 (6 bases). Trimming took off 0 bases at V and 4 bases at J, with 10 bases between the two ends. The CDR3 sequence is 15 residues long. Germline values: CDR1 MGHRA, CDR2 YSYEKL. CDR3 sequence reads: CASSQDGTSYNEQFF. The CDR3 nucleotides are TGCGCCAGCAGCCAAGACGGGACTTCATACAATGAGCAGTTCTTC.

The J gene is TRBJ2-2, the V gene TRBV7-2; 8 bases line up with TRBD2. The J segment lost 4 bases and the V segment lost 0 bases, leaving 1 base of the junction unmatched. The CDR3 sequence is 15 residues long. The germline V gene encodes CDR1 SGHTA and CDR2 FQGNSA. This CDR3 reads CASSLALAGTGELFF. The CDR3 DNA reads as TGTGCCAGCAGCTTAGCGCTAGCGGGCACCGGGGAGCTGTTTTTT.

The rearrangement links TRBV28 to TRBJ2-1; 9 bases are a match to TRBD1. Germline assignment: CDR1 MDHEN and CDR2 SYDVKM. There are 15 residues in the CDR3. J gave up 4 bases and V 7 bases, and 8 bases lay outside the gene matches. CDR3 nucleotides: TGTGCCAGCATCCCGACAGGGGGGAGTTACAATGAGCAGTTCTTC. It translates to CASIPTGGSYNEQFF.

This chain uses TRBV6-5 with TRBJ2-1; TRBD2 is a possible D gene (5 bases). Germline V lookup: CDR1 MNHEY, CDR2 SVGAGI. CDR3 size: 11 residues. Trimming left V 6 bases short and J 11 bases short, with 11 bases between. Here the CDR3 DNA reads TGTGCCAGCAGGACGTCGGGGAAGCAGTTCTTC. Its protein is CASRTSGKQFF.

This sequence joins TRBV18 and TRBJ1-2; no definite D call. Trimming left V 2 bases short and J 5 bases short, with 9 bases between. Germline V gene data show CDR1 as KGHSH and CDR2 as LQKENI. The CDR3 contains 13 residues. CDR3 bases: TGTGCCAGCTCACCAAATAGCGGGTATGGCTACACCTTC. Its translation: CASSPNSGYGYTF.

The chain uses TRBV6-1 and TRBJ2-2; TRBD1 matches at 7 bases. Germline CDR1 and CDR2: MNHNS and SASEGT. The V and J ends lost 4 bases and 0 bases, in that order; junction bases with no gene match: 5. This CDR3 comprises 16 residues. Written as DNA, the CDR3 is TGTGCCAGCAGTGCCCTTACAGGGGCGAACACCGGGGAGCTGTTTTTT. Translated: CASSALTGANTGELFF.

The chain carries TRBV9 and TRBJ2-3; perhaps TRBD2 as D (6 bases). Trimming took 0 bases from V and 1 from J, leaving 12 bases between them. Germline V CDR1 and CDR2: SGDLS, YYNGEE. The CDR3 length is 16 residues. The CDR3 is CASSVAGGDRTDTQYF. The CDR3 DNA reads as TGTGCCAGCAGCGTAGCCGGCGGGGACCGCACAGATACGCAGTATTTT. The full variable domain, with the rest looked up from reference TRBV9 and TRBJ2-3, is DSGVTQTPKHLITATGQRVTLRCSPRSGDLSVYWYQQSLDQGLQFLIQYYNGEERAKGNILERFSAQQFPDLHSELNLSSLELGDSALYFCASSVAGGDRTDTQYFGPGTRLTVL.

This clone was seen only once. The chain uses TRBV11-1 and TRBJ2-5; 12 positions agree with TRBD1. Germline CDR1 is SGHAT and CDR2 is FQDESV (reference sequence). The CDR3 is 16 residues long. V was pared by 2 bases and J by 4 bases, with 5 bases of the junction left unmatched. The CDR3 coding sequence is TGTGCCAGCAGCTTACACCAGGGACAGGGGGCAGAGACCCAGTACTTC. Its protein is CASSLHQGQGAETQYF. The full variable domain, completed using reference TRBV11-1 and TRBJ2-5, is EAEVAQSPRYKITEKSQAVAFWCDPISGHATLYWYRQILGQGPELLVQFQDESVVDDSQLPKDRFSAERLKGVDSTLKIQPAELGDSAMYLCASSLHQGQGAETQYFGPGTRLLVL.

This clone was recorded once. The V call is TRBV6-5, the J call TRBJ2-1; D not certain. V was trimmed by 6 bases and J by 9 bases, leaving 9 bases between them. The CDR3 is 11 amino acids. The germline V gene has CDR1 MNHEY and CDR2 SVGAGI. CDR3: CASSLNTEQFF. The CDR3 region has the DNA TGTGCCAGCAGCCTTAACACTGAGCAGTTCTTC.

The V gene is TRBV7-3, the J gene TRBJ2-4; D is unresolved. V was trimmed by 5 bases and J by 9 bases, leaving 11 bases between them. The germline V gene encodes CDR1 SGHTA and CDR2 FQGTGA. This CDR3 contains 12 residues. This CDR3 is CASSRGYGIQYF. The CDR3 nucleotides are TGTGCCAGCAGCCGTGGTTACGGCATTCAGTACTTC.

The chain joins TRBV13 to TRBJ2-7; a possible D gene is TRBD2 (5 bases). Looked up from germline, CDR1 is PRHDT and CDR2 is FYEKMQ (reference sequence). Trimming removed 3 bases at V and 3 bases at J, with 15 bases between. The CDR3 length is 15 residues. The CDR3 DNA is TGTGCCAGCAGCTTTGGAGGCGTACTTAGCTACGAGCAGTACTTC. This sequence encodes CASSFGGVLSYEQYF.

In this sample, this clone turned up a few times. The gene calls are TRBV28 and TRBJ1-6; D not certain. This CDR3 is 14 amino acids long. CDR1 MDHEN and CDR2 SYDVKM come from the germline V gene. V was shortened by 3 bases and J by 7 bases, with 10 bases between the two germline ends. The CDR3 sequence is CASSFRVRNSPLHF. The CDR3 region has the DNA TGTGCCAGCAGTTTTAGAGTTCGGAATTCACCCCTCCACTTT.

About this clone: Other DNA sequences within the sample encode an identical CDR3. The chain links TRBV29-1 to TRBJ2-2, with 7 bases matching TRBD1. The CDR3 extends over 13 amino acids. The V and J ends lost 6 bases and 2 bases, in that order; junction bases with no gene match: 3. Germline assignment: CDR1 SQVTM and CDR2 ANQGSEA. CDR3 region: CSVDRLNTGELFF. DNA of the CDR3: TGCAGCGTGGACAGGCTAAACACCGGGGAGCTGTTTTTT.

This chain links TRBV5-1 with TRBJ2-5; tentative D call: TRBD1 (5 bases). Trimming took 0 bases from V and 3 from J, leaving 12 bases between them. This CDR3 spans 15 amino acids. The germline V gene encodes CDR1 SGHRS and CDR2 YFSETQ. The chain's CDR3 is CASSLAGNRKETQYF. The CDR3 DNA reads TGCGCCAGCAGCTTGGCCGGCAACAGGAAAGAGACCCAGTACTTC.